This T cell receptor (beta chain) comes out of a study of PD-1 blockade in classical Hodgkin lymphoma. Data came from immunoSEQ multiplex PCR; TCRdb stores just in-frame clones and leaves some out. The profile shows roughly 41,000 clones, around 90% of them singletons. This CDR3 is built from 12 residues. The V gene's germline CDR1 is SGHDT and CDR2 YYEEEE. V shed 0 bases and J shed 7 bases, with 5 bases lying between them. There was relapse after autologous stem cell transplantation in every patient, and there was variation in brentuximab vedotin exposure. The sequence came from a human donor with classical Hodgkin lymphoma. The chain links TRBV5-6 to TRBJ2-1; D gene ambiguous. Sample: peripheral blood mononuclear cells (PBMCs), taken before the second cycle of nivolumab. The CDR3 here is CASSLEVNEQFF. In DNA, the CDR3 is TGTGCCAGCAGCTTGGAGGTAAATGAGCAGTTCTTC.